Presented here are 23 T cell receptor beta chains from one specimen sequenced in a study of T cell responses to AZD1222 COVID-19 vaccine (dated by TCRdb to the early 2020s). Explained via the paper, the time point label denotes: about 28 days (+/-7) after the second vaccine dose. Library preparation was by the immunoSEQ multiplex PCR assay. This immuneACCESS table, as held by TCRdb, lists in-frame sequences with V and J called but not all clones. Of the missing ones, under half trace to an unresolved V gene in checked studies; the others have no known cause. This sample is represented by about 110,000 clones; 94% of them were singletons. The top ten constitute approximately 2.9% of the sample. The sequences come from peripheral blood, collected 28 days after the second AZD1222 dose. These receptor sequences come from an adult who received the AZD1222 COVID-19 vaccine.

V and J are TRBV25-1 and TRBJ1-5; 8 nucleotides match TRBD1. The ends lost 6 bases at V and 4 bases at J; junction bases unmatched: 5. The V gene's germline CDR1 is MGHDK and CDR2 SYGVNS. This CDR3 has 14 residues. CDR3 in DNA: TGTGCCAGCAGCTCGGGACAGGCTAATCAGCCCCAGCATTTT. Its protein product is CASSSGQANQPQHF.

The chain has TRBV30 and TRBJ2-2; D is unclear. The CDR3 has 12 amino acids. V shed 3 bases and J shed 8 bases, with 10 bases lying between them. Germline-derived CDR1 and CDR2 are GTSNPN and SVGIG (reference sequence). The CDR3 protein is CAWRVPLGELFF. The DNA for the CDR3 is TGTGCCTGGAGGGTTCCATTAGGGGAGCTGTTTTTT.

CDR3 nucleotides: TGTGCCAGCAGCTTTGGCCTAGGTGGCGGGGTTGAGACCCAGTACTTC. Protein sequence: CASSFGLGGGVETQYF. The rearrangement links TRBV7-2 to TRBJ2-5; possibly TRBD2 for D (6 bases). The germline V and J ends were trimmed by 3 bases and 5 bases, with 19 bases remaining between them. The CDR3 has 16 residues. Germline-derived CDR1 and CDR2 are SGHTA and FQGNSA.

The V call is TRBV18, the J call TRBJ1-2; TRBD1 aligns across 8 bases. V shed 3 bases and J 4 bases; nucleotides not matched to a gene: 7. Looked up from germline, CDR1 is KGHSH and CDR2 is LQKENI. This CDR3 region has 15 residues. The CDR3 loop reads CASSPGQAKFYGYTF. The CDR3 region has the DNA TGTGCCAGCTCACCGGGACAGGCGAAATTCTATGGCTACACCTTC.

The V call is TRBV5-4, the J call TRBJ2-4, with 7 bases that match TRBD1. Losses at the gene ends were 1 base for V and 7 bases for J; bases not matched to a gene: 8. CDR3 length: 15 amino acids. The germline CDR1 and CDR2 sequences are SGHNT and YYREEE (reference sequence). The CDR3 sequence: CASSLPGQSGNIQYF. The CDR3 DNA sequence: TGTGCCAGCAGCTTGCCGGGACAGTCGGGGAACATTCAGTACTTC. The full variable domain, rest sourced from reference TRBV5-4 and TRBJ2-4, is ETGVTQSPTHLIKTRGQQVTLRCSSQSGHNTVSWYQQALGQGPQFIFQYYREEENGRGNFPPRFSGLQFPNYSSELNVNALELDDSALYLCASSLPGQSGNIQYFGAGTRLSVL.

CDR3 residues: CASSGDYLGNQPQHF. CDR3 nucleotides: TGTGCCAGCAGTGGGGACTACTTAGGCAATCAGCCCCAGCATTTT. The chain carries TRBV2 and TRBJ1-5; TRBD1 might be the D (5 bases). V lost 4 bases, J lost 2 bases, and 12 bases lay in between. This CDR3 contains 15 residues. Germline V lookup: CDR1 SNHLY, CDR2 FYNNEI.

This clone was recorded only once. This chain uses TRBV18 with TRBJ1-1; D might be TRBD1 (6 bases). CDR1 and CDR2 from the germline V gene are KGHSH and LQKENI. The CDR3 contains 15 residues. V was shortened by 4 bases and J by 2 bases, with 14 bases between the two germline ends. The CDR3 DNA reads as TGTGCCAGCTCACTAATGGGACAAACTAACACTGAAGCTTTCTTT. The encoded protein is CASSLMGQTNTEAFF.

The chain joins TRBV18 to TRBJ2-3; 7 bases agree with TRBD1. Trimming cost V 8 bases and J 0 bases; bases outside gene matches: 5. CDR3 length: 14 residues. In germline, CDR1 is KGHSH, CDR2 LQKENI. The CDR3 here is CASLDRASTDTQYF. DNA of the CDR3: TGTGCCAGCCTTGACAGGGCTAGCACAGATACGCAGTATTTT.

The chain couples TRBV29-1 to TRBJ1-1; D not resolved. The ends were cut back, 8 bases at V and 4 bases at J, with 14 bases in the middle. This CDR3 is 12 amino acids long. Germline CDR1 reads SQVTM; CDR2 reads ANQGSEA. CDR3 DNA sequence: TGCAGCAGTCTTTCGGCGGGCACTGAAGCTTTCTTT. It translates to CSSLSAGTEAFF.

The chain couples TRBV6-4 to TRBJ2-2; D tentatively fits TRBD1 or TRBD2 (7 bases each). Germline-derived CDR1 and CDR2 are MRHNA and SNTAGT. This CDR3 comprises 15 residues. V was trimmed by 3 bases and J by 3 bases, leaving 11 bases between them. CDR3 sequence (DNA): TGTGCCAGCAGTGAGGGAGGGGGCTACACCGGGGAGCTGTTTTTT. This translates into CASSEGGGYTGELFF.

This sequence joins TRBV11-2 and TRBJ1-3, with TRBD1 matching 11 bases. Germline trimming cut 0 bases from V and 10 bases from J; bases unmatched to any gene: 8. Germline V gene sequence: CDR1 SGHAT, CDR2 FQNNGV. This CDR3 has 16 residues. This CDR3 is CASSLDEGTGGSTIYF. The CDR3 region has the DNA TGTGCCAGCAGCTTAGATGAAGGGACAGGGGGTAGTACCATATATTTT. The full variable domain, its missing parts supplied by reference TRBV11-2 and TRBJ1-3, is EAGVAQSPRYKIIEKRQSVAFWCNPISGHATLYWYQQILGQGPKLLIQFQNNGVVDDSQLPKDRFSAERLKGVDSTLKIQPAKLEDSAVYLCASSLDEGTGGSTIYFGEGSWLTVV.

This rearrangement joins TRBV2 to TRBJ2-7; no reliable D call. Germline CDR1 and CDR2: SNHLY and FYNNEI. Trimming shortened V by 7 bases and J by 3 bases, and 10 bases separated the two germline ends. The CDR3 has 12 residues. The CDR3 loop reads CASNTRDYEQYF. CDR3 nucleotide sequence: TGTGCCAGCAATACCAGAGACTACGAGCAGTACTTC.

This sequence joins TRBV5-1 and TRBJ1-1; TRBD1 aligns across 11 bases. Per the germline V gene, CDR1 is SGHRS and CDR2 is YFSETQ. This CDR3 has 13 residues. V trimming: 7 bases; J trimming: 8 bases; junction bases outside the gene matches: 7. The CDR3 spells CASYRDRGFEAFF. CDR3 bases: TGCGCCAGCTACCGGGACAGGGGGTTCGAAGCTTTCTTT.

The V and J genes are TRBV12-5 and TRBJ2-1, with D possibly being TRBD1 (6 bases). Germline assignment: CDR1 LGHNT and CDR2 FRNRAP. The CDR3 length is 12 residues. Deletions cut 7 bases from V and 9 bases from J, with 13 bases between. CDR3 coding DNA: TGTGCTAGTGAACAGGGTCGGAGTGAGCAGTTCTTC. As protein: CASEQGRSEQFF.

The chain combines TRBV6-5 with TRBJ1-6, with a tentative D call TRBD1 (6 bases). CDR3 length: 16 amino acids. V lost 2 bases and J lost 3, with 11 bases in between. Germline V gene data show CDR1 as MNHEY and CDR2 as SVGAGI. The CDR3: CASSYEGVGYNSPLHF. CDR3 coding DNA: TGTGCCAGCAGTTACGAGGGGGTAGGCTATAATTCACCCCTCCACTTT.

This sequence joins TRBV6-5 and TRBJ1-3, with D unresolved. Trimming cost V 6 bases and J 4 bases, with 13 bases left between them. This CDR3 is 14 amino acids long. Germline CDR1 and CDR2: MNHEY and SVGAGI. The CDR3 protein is CASSQRFGGNTIYF. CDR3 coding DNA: TGTGCCAGCAGCCAGCGCTTCGGAGGAAACACCATATATTTT.

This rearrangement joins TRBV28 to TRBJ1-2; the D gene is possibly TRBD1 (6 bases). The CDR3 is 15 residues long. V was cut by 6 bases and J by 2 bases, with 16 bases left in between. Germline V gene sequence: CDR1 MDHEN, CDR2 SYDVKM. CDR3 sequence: CASSGRGDINYGYTF. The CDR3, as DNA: TGTGCCAGCAGCGGAAGGGGGGACATCAACTATGGCTACACCTTC.

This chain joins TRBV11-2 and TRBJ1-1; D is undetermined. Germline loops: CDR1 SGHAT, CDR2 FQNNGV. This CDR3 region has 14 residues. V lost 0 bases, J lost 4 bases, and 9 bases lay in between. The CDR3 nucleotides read TGTGCCAGCAGCTTAGATGTGAGCATCACTGAAGCTTTCTTT. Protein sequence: CASSLDVSITEAFF. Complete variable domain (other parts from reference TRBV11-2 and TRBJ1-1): EAGVAQSPRYKIIEKRQSVAFWCNPISGHATLYWYQQILGQGPKLLIQFQNNGVVDDSQLPKDRFSAERLKGVDSTLKIQPAKLEDSAVYLCASSLDVSITEAFFGQGTRLTVV.

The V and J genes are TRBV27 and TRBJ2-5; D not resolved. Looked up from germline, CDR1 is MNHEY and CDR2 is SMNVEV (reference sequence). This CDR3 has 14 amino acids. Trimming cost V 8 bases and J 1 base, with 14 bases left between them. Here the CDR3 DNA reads TGTGCCAGCCGTCAAAGGTGGTCCCAAGAGACCCAGTACTTC. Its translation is CASRQRWSQETQYF.

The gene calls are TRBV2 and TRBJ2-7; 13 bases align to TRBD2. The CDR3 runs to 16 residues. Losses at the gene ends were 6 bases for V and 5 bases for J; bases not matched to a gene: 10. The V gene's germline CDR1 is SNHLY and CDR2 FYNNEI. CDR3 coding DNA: TGTGCCAGCAGCCCCGGACTAGCGGGAGTGAGCGACGAGCAGTACTTC. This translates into CASSPGLAGVSDEQYF.

For the CDR3, the DNA is TGTGCCGCGGGCGAGCAGTTCTTC. It is translated as CAAGEQFF. The genes are TRBV7-9 and TRBJ2-1, with a tentative D call TRBD2 (5 bases). V was shortened by 11 bases and J by 10 bases, with 6 bases between the two germline ends. The CDR3 has 8 amino acids. The germline V gene encodes CDR1 SEHNR and CDR2 FQNEAQ (reference sequence).

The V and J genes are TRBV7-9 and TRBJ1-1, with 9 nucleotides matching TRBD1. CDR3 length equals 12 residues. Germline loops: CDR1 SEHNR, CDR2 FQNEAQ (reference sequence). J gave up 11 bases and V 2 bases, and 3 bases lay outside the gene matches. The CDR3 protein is CASSLWGQGAFF. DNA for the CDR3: TGTGCCAGCAGCTTATGGGGACAGGGCGCTTTCTTT. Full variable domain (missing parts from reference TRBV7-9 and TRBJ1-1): DTGVSQNPRHKITKRGQNVTFRCDPISEHNRLYWYRQTLGQGPEFLTYFQNEAQLEKSRLLSDRFSAERPKGSFSTLEIQRTEQGDSAMYLCASSLWGQGAFFGQGTRLTVV.

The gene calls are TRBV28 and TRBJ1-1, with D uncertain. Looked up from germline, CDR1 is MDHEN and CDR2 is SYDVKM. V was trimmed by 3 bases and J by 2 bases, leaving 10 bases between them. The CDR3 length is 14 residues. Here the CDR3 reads CASSLAGINTEAFF. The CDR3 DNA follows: TGTGCCAGCAGTTTGGCGGGTATCAACACTGAAGCTTTCTTT.